This TCR beta chain was identified in a study of blood T cell repertoires in COVID-19. Turning to the study itself: T cells, B-cell-depleted T cells, or PBMCs provided the cDNA or gDNA that served as material.

The CDR3 is 14 residues long. Trimming cost V 3 bases and J 2 bases, with 7 bases left between them. Germline-derived CDR1 and CDR2 are LNHDA and SQIVND (reference sequence). Participant-reported clinical history was the basis for cohort assignment. The repertoire was sequenced with immunoSEQ multiplex PCR; TCRdb's copy has only in-frame clones and lacks some. This table has about 370,000 clones, 80% to 90% appearing once. The clonotype originates from a man aged 18 to 29 who had recovered from COVID-19. The sequenced sample was PBMCs or T cells enriched from blood (not recorded which). V usage is TRBV19 and J usage is TRBJ2-2; D gene uncertain. CDR3 amino acids: CASSISVNTGELFF. The CDR3 DNA sequence: TGTGCCAGTAGTATTTCTGTAAACACCGGGGAGCTGTTTTTT.